This T cell receptor beta chain stems from a study of T cell responses to AZD1222 COVID-19 vaccine. Study results and limitations: The repertoires were collected only after the peak T cell response.

The protocol was immunoSEQ multiplex PCR, while the TCRdb copy is restricted to in-frame clones and leaves out a portion. This table holds roughly 99,000 clones, around nine tenths found once. The junction had 6 bases not matched to a gene; V was cut back by 2 bases and J by 3 bases. CDR3 size: 15 residues. Germline V gives CDR1 LGHDT, CDR2 YNNKEL (reference sequence). Notes on this clone: The target antigen is unknown.

The sequenced sample was peripheral blood, obtained on day 0 of AZD1222 vaccination. V usage is TRBV3-1 (or the pseudogene TRBV3-2) and J usage is TRBJ2-5; 7 nucleotides line up with TRBD2. This TCR was recovered from an adult in good health. This CDR3 is CASSQRPAGEETQYF. The CDR3, as DNA: TGTGCCAGCAGCCAACGCCCGGCGGGGGAAGAGACCCAGTACTTC.